The present entry profiles one TCR beta chain with its context. The data stem from a study of blood T cell repertoires in COVID-19. Study at large: Some COVID-19 samples were acute and others convalescent; all came from the United States, Italy and Spain.

Cohorts were assigned according to the clinical history that participants reported. Germline CDR1 reads SEHNR; CDR2 reads FQNEAQ (reference sequence). The germline V and J ends were trimmed by 4 bases and 8 bases, with 23 bases remaining between them. The CDR3 spans 16 residues. The assay was immunoSEQ multiplex PCR, and TCRdb's table has in-frame clones only and misses some. Found here are a few hundred thousand clones, more than 80% of them singletons; the top ten hold 0.9% to 1.1%. Sequencing input: PBMCs or T cells enriched from blood (not recorded which). The V gene is TRBV7-9, the J gene TRBJ1-2; possible D gene TRBD1, 6 bases. The source of this sequence is a man younger than 35 who had recovered from COVID-19. The CDR3 DNA reads TGTGCCAGCAGCTCCGACGTGACAGGTATCTCGCGGGGCTACACCTTC. It specifies CASSSDVTGISRGYTF.